This entry is about one TCR beta chain. V was clipped by 2 bases and J by 0 bases, with 10 bases between them. The CDR3 has 15 amino acids. Germline lookup yields CDR1 KGHSH and CDR2 LQKENI. The entry originates in a study of blood T cell repertoires in COVID-19. Study summary: The study drew acute and convalescent COVID-19 samples from the United States, Italy and Spain. From T cells, B-cell-depleted T cells, or PBMCs came the material, which was cDNA or gDNA.

In the original analysis: Quantification of nucleated cells was approximated via reference gene primer amplification. This table comes from immunoSEQ multiplex PCR, and its TCRdb copy is limited to in-frame clones, with some not included. Clonal size and the V and J genes are those of that table, whereas D and trimming came from the DNA. The data hold around 63,000 clones, with 86% observed a single time. V usage is TRBV18 and J usage is TRBJ1-1, with a weak D call TRBD1 (5 bases). The sample was peripheral blood. The TCR sequence derives from an elderly woman with acute or convalescent COVID-19. CDR3 DNA sequence: TGTGCCAGCTCACCAACTACGGGGGTGAACACTGAAGCTTTCTTT. This translates into CASSPTTGVNTEAFF.